These T cell receptor beta chains were read from a single sample in a study of T-cell memory formation after mild COVID-19. TCRdb called the 5' RACE reads again in MiXCR, with one record for every CDR3 protein. The table records approximately 250,000 distinct CDR3 sequences, approximately 15% of them present only once. The specimen was PBMCs or a T cell subset sorted from them (not recorded which). The receptors originated from an adult woman who had mild COVID-19 (a few samples of this study predate the infection). Cell type and time point are not known. Each CDR3 is given with its conserved first and last residue. D genes are given only for firm matches. Clone sizes are given selectively: once, few, many, or a class where the clone is expanded.

d_call clone_size j_call v_call cdr3_aa cdr3_nt
NA few TRBJ1-3 TRBV6-5 CASKGGRTSSGNTIYF TGTGCCAGCAAGGGGGGGCGGACGAGCTCTGGAAACACCATATATTTT
NA NA TRBJ1-2 TRBV30 CAWSGSGVRGYGYTF TGTGCCTGGAGTGGGTCAGGGGTGAGGGGCTATGGCTACACCTTC
NA few TRBJ2-7 TRBV5-4 CASTSGGKDSYEQYF TGTGCCAGCACCTCCGGGGGAAAGGATTCCTACGAGCAGTACTTC
NA NA TRBJ2-7 TRBV20-1 CSARVPRGGHEQYF TGCAGTGCTAGAGTCCCCAGGGGCGGCCACGAGCAGTACTTC
NA NA TRBJ2-5 TRBV4-2 CASSQDLMGQETQYF TGTGCCAGCAGCCAAGATCTAATGGGGCAAGAGACCCAGTACTTC
NA NA TRBJ1-1 TRBV12-3/TRBV12-4 CASSPHATGWDTEAFF TGTGCCAGCAGCCCACACGCGACAGGTTGGGACACTGAAGCTTTCTTT
TRBD1 NA TRBJ2-6 TRBV29-1 CSVVGQGAGANVLTF TGCAGCGTTGTAGGACAGGGGGCTGGGGCCAACGTCCTGACTTTC
NA NA TRBJ2-3 TRBV12-3/TRBV12-4 CATHRGGAGDTQYF TGTGCCACCCATAGGGGGGGGGCCGGAGATACGCAGTATTTT
NA NA TRBJ2-3 TRBV5-1 CASSWGGEESTDTQYF TGCGCCAGCAGCTGGGGAGGTGAGGAATCGACAGATACGCAGTATTTT
NA NA TRBJ1-1 TRBV29-1 CSVEQSMNTEAFF TGCAGCGTTGAGCAGAGTATGAACACTGAAGCTTTCTTT